This T cell receptor beta chain was profiled in a study of cytomegalovirus exposure and HLA in healthy donors. Study findings and constraints: In the analysis, some V segments, TRBV6-2 and TRBV6-3 included, were excluded as indistinguishable.

The primer mix had 60 Vbeta and 13 Jbeta primers. The method was immunoSEQ multiplex PCR; TCRdb's version includes in-frame clones alone and lacks a portion of them. The sample shows 150,000 to 200,000 clones, under 80% of them seen only once. Everyone who donated was a healthy bone marrow donor. This clone is a singleton in its sample. Its cognate antigen is unknown. V lost 7 bases, J lost 5 bases, and 14 bases lay in between. Per germline, CDR1 LNHDA and CDR2 SQIVND (reference sequence). This CDR3 has 13 residues. This sequence was found in a female donor in good health and CMV-seronegative. Material: PBMCs. The V gene is TRBV19, the J gene TRBJ1-1; D unresolved. CDR3 protein: CASIRQVGTEAFF. The CDR3 coding sequence is TGTGCCAGTATAAGGCAGGTTGGGACTGAAGCTTTCTTT.